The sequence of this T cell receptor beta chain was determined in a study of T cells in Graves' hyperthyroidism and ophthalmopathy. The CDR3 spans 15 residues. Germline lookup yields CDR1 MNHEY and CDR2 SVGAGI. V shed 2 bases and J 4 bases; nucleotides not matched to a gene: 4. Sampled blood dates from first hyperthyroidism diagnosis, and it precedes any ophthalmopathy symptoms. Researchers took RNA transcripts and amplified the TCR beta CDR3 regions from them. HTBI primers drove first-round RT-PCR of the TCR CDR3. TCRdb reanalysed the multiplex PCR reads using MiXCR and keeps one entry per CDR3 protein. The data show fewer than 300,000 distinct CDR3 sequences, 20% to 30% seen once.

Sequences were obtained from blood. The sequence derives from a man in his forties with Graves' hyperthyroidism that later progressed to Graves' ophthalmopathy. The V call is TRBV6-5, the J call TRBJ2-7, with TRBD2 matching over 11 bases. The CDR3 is CASSYAGTSGYEQYF. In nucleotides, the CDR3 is TGTGCCAGCAGTTACGCCGGGACTAGCGGATACGAGCAGTACTTC.